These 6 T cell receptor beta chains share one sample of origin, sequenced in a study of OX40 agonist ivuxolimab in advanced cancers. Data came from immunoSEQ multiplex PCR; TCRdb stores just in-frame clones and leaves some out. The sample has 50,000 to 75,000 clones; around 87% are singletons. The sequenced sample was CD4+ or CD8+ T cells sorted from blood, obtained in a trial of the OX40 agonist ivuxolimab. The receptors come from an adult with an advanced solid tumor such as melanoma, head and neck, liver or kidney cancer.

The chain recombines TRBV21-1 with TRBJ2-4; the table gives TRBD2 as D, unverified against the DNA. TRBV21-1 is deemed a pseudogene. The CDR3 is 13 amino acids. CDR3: CARPEWAKNIQYF. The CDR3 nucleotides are TGTGCCAGGCCGGAGTGGGCCAAAAACATTCAGTACTTC.

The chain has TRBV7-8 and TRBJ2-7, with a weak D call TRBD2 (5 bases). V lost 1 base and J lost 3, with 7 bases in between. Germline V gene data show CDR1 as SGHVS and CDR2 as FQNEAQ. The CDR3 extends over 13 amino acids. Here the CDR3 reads CASSLGRGYEQYF. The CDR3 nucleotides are TGTGCCAGCAGCTTAGGACGGGGCTACGAGCAGTACTTC.

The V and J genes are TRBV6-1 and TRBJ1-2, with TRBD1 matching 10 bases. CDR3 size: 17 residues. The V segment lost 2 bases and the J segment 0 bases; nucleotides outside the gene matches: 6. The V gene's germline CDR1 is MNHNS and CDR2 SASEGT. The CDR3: CASSERTGGPTNYGYTF. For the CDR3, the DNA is TGTGCCAGCAGTGAAAGGACAGGGGGGCCCACTAACTATGGCTACACCTTC.

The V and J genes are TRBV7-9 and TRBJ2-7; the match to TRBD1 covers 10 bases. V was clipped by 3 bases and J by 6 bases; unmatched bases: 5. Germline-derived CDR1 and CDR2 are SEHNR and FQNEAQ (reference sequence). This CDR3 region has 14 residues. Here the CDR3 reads CASSLGQGRSEQYF. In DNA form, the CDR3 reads TGTGCCAGCAGCTTGGGACAGGGGAGAAGCGAGCAGTACTTC.

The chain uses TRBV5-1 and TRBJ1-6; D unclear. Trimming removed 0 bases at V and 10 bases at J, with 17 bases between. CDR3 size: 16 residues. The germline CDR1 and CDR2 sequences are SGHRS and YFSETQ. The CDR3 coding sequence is TGCGCCAGCAGCTTGGTCGCCGGGAGTCAGGCCTCACCCCTCCACTTT. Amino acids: CASSLVAGSQASPLHF.

CDR3 DNA: TGTGCCTGGAATACCTTAGGGGGTTCGGGGGAGCAGTACTTC. Translated, it gives CAWNTLGGSGEQYF. The V and J genes are TRBV30 and TRBJ2-7, with a possible D match to TRBD1 (6 bases). Germline V gene sequence: CDR1 GTSNPN, CDR2 SVGIG (reference sequence). Trimming pared 4 bases from V and 7 bases from J, leaving 20 bases between. This CDR3 comprises 14 residues.